In this sample, the clone carrying this T cell receptor (beta chain) turned up once. This entry belongs to a study of cytomegalovirus exposure and HLA in healthy donors. Looked up from germline, CDR1 is MNHNS and CDR2 is SASEGT. The CDR3 runs 15 residues. V lost 5 bases, J lost 2 bases, and 7 bases stayed unmatched. In the PCR, 60 Vbeta and 13 Jbeta primers were used. The table came from immunoSEQ multiplex PCR; TCRdb's copy has only in-frame clones and leaves some out. The sample consists of more than 85,000 clones, over 55% of them appearing once. The chain recombines TRBV6-1 with TRBJ2-5; 8 bases agree with TRBD1. The source is a woman aged 25 to 39 in good health and CMV-seronegative. The source material was PBMCs. The CDR3 sequence: CASSTNRGEQETQYF. CDR3 in DNA: TGTGCCAGCAGTACCAACAGGGGGGAGCAAGAGACCCAGTACTTC.